This T cell receptor (beta chain) comes out of a study of blood T cells in healthy people across ages. Overall study results and limits: Changes seen in expanded clonotypes were possibly confounded by donor CMV status left unknown. Researchers report that TCR beta diversity correlated strongly with naive T cell percentage.

The CDR3 totals 15 residues. Germline CDR1 is SGHTA and CDR2 is FQGNSA. V lost 1 base, J lost 5 bases, and 15 bases lay in between. Using a J-beta primer mix together with a sample-barcoded 5' primer, a second PCR was run for roughly 6 to 11 cycles. TCRdb processed the 5' RACE reads anew with MiXCR; each CDR3 protein has one entry. The sample holds 600,000 to 1,000,000 distinct CDR3 sequences, roughly 60% seen once. Turning to this clonotype: Its antigen remains unidentified.

Sequenced input: blood. The chain has TRBV7-2 and TRBJ2-7; D uncertain. The source of this sequence is a man aged 25-45 years in good health. Here the CDR3 reads CASSLEEMAIHEQYF. Written as DNA, the CDR3 is TGTGCCAGCAGCTTAGAGGAGATGGCGATCCACGAGCAGTACTTC. The variable domain in full, with the rest retrieved from reference TRBV7-2 and TRBJ2-7, is GAGVSQSPSNKVTEKGKDVELRCDPISGHTALYWYRQSLGQGLEFLIYFQGNSAPDKSGLPSDRFSAERTGGSVSTLTIQRTQQEDSAVYLCASSLEEMAIHEQYFGPGTRLTVT.